The clone carrying this T cell receptor beta chain appeared a single time. It was locally advanced or metastatic urothelial carcinoma that patients had. Templates that were synthetic TCR analogs were spiked into each PCR. The method was immunoSEQ multiplex PCR; TCRdb's version includes in-frame clones alone and lacks a portion of them. The repertoire holds 20,000 to 30,000 clones, with 84% as singletons. This sample stems from a study of PD-L1 blockade in urothelial cancer. Study details: Patients' histories included 0 to 3 prior chemotherapy regimens. Counts from blood samples showed a median of about 140,000 T cells.

CDR1 MNHEY and CDR2 SMNVEV come from the germline V gene (reference sequence). This CDR3 comprises 14 residues. V lost 4 bases, J lost 2 bases, and 4 bases stayed unmatched. The source material was PBMCs, sampled around atezolizumab (anti-PD-L1) treatment. The receptor comes from a man in his sixties or seventies with urothelial cancer. The J gene is TRBJ2-5, the V gene TRBV27, with 7 bases aligning to TRBD2. This chain's CDR3 is CASSWSSGQETQYF. The DNA of the CDR3 is TGTGCCAGCAGTTGGTCTAGCGGACAAGAGACCCAGTACTTC.